This T cell receptor beta chain emerged from a study of blood T cell repertoires in COVID-19. Study as a whole: Acute-phase and convalescent COVID-19 samples originated in the United States, Italy and Spain. The analysed material was cDNA or gDNA that came from T cells, B-cell-depleted T cells, or PBMCs.

The germline V gene has CDR1 SGDLS and CDR2 YYNGEE. The V gene lost 4 bases and the J gene lost 5 bases, with 15 bases spanning the gap. The CDR3 is 15 residues long. Original data processing: Nucleated cell number was recorded as an estimate derived from reference gene primer amplification. Method: immunoSEQ multiplex PCR; TCRdb's copy keeps in-frame clones and lacks some. For V, J and clone size, that table is used; D and trimming come from the DNA. The top ten clones hold more than 2.5% of a sample with 200,000 to 250,000 clones, roughly 84% of them seen once. The rearrangement uses TRBV9 and TRBJ1-4; no reliable D call. The TCR originated in a woman aged 25-40 years who had recovered from COVID-19. Material for sequencing was peripheral blood. The CDR3 spells CASSRPGRSNEKLFF. The CDR3 bases are TGTGCCAGCAGCCGGCCGGGGAGGAGCAATGAAAAACTGTTTTTT.